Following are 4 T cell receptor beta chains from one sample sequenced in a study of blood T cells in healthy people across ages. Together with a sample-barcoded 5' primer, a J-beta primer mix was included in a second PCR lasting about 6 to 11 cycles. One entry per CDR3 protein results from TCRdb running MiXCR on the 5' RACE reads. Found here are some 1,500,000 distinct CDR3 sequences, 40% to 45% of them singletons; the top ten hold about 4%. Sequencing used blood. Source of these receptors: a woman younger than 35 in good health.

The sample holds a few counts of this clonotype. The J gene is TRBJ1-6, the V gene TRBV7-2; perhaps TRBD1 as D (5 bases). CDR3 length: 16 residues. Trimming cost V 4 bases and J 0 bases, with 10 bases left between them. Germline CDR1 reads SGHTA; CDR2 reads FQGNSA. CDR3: CASSSRQISYNSPLHF. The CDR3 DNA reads TGTGCCAGCAGCTCACGACAGATCTCCTATAATTCACCCCTCCACTTT.

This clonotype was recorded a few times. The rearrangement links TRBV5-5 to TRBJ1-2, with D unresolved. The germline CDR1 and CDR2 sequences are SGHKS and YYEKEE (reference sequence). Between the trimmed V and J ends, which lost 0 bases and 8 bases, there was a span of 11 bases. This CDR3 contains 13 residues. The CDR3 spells CASSLDPLEGYTF. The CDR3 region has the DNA TGTGCCAGCAGCTTGGACCCTCTTGAAGGCTACACCTTC.

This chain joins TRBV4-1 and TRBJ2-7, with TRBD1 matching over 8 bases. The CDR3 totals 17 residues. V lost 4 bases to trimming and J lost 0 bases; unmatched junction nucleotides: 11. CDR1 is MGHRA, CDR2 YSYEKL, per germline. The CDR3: CASSPQGDRLFSYEQYF. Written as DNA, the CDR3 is TGCGCCAGCAGCCCACAAGGGGACAGGCTTTTCTCCTACGAGCAGTACTTC.

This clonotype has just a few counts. The CDR3 nucleotides read TGTGCCAGCAGCTTGAGGCATGAGCAGTTCTTC. Protein sequence: CASSLRHEQFF. The chain employs TRBV12-3 or TRBV12-4 and TRBJ2-1; D call uncertain. V lost 6 bases, J lost 8 bases, and 8 bases lay in between. The length of the CDR3 is 11 residues.